A selection of T cell receptor beta chains follows, all from one sample in a study of blood T cell repertoires in COVID-19. Clones were read by immunoSEQ multiplex PCR, and TCRdb kept only the in-frame ones, dropping some. The sample holds 200,000 or so clones, 65% to 90% seen once. The sample was peripheral blood. These receptors originate from a man in his forties who had recovered from COVID-19. CDR3s include the opening cysteine and the closing phenylalanine or tryptophan. A D gene is named only where the DNA matches it firmly. Clone size is shown for a subset of rows, as once, few, many or a class of expanded clone.

V	length	J	size	D	CDR3	DNA
TRBV5-1	15	TRBJ2-2	.	.	CASSRLGGLGGELFF	TGCGCCAGCAGCCGTTTGGGGGGATTAGGCGGGGAGCTGTTTTTT
TRBV6-2/TRBV6-3	17	TRBJ2-5	once	TRBD2	CASSSRWLAARQETQYF	TGTGCCAGCAGTTCGCGGTGGCTAGCGGCCAGGCAAGAGACCCAGTACTTC
TRBV13	21	TRBJ2-2	.	TRBD1	CASRPSQGVVGNPSITGELFF	TGTGCCAGCAGACCGTCTCAGGGGGTCGTGGGCAACCCCTCCATCACCGGGGAGCTGTTTTTT
TRBV3-1/TRBV3-2	12	TRBJ1-3	.	.	CASSPFGNTIYF	TGTGCCAGCAGTCCTTTCGGAAACACCATATATTTT
TRBV28	15	TRBJ2-6	.	.	CASSFGGSGANVLTF	TGTGCCAGCAGTTTTGGAGGATCTGGGGCCAACGTCCTGACTTTC
TRBV5-1	15	TRBJ2-1	.	.	CASSPSDYQYNEQFF	TGCGCCAGCAGCCCCTCGGACTACCAATACAATGAGCAGTTCTTC
TRBV11-2	15	TRBJ2-1	.	TRBD2	CASSFAGGSYNEQFF	TGTGCCAGCAGCTTCGCGGGGGGGTCCTACAATGAGCAGTTCTTC
TRBV7-2	16	TRBJ2-2	.	TRBD2	CASSLVGTRNTGELFF	TGTGCCAGCAGCTTAGTAGGGACTAGGAACACCGGGGAGCTGTTTTTT
TRBV19	16	TRBJ1-4	.	.	CASSKQTVYFNEKLFF	TGTGCCAGTAGTAAGCAAACAGTCTACTTTAATGAAAAACTGTTTTTT
TRBV12-5	15	TRBJ2-3	once	TRBD2	CASGPGLAGTDTQYF	TGTGCTAGTGGTCCCGGACTAGCGGGCACAGATACGCAGTATTTT
TRBV7-2	15	TRBJ1-2	few	TRBD1	CASRPGTGGGYGYTF	TGTGCCAGCAGGCCCGGGACAGGGGGCGGCTATGGCTACACCTTC
TRBV5-1	13	TRBJ1-2	.	.	CASSYGQGNGYTF	TGCGCCAGCAGCTACGGGCAGGGAAATGGCTACACCTTC
TRBV10-3	14	TRBJ2-7	.	.	CAISESGAGYEQYF	TGTGCCATCAGTGAGTCGGGGGCTGGCTACGAGCAGTACTTC
TRBV28	12	TRBJ1-1	.	.	CASSWLDTEAFF	TGTGCCAGCAGTTGGCTGGACACTGAAGCTTTCTTT
TRBV6-5	15	TRBJ2-7	many	TRBD2	CASSRVSGRSGEQYF	TGTGCCAGCAGCCGCGTAAGCGGGAGATCGGGCGAGCAGTACTTC
TRBV2	15	TRBJ2-7	once	.	CASQLTPFSSYEQYF	TGTGCCAGCCAATTAACCCCCTTTAGCTCCTACGAGCAGTACTTC
TRBV27	16	TRBJ2-1	.	TRBD2	CASSLSIGGGYNEQFF	TGTGCCAGCAGTTTATCGATCGGGGGGGGATACAATGAGCAGTTCTTC
TRBV4-3	18	TRBJ2-1	.	TRBD2	CASSQGVRGGSSYNEQFF	TGCGCCAGCAGCCAAGGTGTGCGGGGGGGGAGCTCCTACAATGAGCAGTTCTTC
TRBV5-1	15	TRBJ2-3	once	TRBD1	CASSEGQGAQDTQYF	TGCGCCAGCAGCGAGGGACAGGGGGCGCAGGATACGCAGTATTTT
TRBV5-6	17	TRBJ1-3	once	.	CASRKPGTGDSGNTIYF	TGTGCCAGCAGGAAACCCGGGACGGGAGACTCTGGAAACACCATATATTTT
TRBV7-2	15	TRBJ2-3	.	TRBD2	CASSLLAVSTDTQYF	TGTGCCAGCAGCCTTCTAGCGGTTAGCACAGATACGCAGTATTTT
TRBV6-6	11	TRBJ2-3	.	.	CASSPGDTQYF	TGTGCCAGCAGTCCCGGAGATACGCAGTATTTT
TRBV15	14	TRBJ2-4	.	.	CATSSGGSGDIQYF	TGTGCCACCAGCTCAGGAGGGAGTGGTGACATTCAGTACTTC